What follows is one TCR beta chain and its context. The study drew the donors from its approximately 110-subject validation cohort, separate from the approximately 670-subject first cohort. Sequencing used immunoSEQ multiplex PCR; TCRdb keeps in-frame clones, though not all of them. The sample lists 45,000 or so clones, approximately 93% seen once, with about 2.1% in the top ten. With 0 bases removed from V and 1 base from J, the gap between germline ends came to 8 bases. The germline V gene has CDR1 MNHNS and CDR2 SASEGT. This CDR3 spans 15 amino acids. This entry belongs to a study of cytomegalovirus exposure and HLA in healthy donors.

What was sequenced was PBMCs. The rearrangement uses TRBV6-1 and TRBJ2-3; D is possibly TRBD2 (5 bases). The clonotype originates from a woman younger than 35 in good health and CMV-seronegative. The CDR3 DNA reads TGTGCCAGCAGTGAAGCGCTCGGGGGCACAGATACGCAGTATTTT. This codes for CASSEALGGTDTQYF.